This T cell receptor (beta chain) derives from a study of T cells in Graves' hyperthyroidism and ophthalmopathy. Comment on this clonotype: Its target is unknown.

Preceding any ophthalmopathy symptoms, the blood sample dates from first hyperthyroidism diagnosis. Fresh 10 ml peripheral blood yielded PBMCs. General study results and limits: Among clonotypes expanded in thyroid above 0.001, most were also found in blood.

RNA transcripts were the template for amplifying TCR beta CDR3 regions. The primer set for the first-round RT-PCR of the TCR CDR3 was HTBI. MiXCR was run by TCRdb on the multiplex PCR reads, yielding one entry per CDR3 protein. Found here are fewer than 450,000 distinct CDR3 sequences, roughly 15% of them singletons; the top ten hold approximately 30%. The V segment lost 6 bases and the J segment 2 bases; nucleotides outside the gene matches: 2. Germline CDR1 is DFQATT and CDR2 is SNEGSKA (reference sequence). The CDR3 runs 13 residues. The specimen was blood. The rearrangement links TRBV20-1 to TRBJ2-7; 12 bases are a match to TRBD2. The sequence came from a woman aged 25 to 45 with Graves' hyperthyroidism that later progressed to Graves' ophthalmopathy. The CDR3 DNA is TGCAGTGCGACTAGCGGGAGAGCCTACGAGCAGTACTTC. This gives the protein CSATSGRAYEQYF.